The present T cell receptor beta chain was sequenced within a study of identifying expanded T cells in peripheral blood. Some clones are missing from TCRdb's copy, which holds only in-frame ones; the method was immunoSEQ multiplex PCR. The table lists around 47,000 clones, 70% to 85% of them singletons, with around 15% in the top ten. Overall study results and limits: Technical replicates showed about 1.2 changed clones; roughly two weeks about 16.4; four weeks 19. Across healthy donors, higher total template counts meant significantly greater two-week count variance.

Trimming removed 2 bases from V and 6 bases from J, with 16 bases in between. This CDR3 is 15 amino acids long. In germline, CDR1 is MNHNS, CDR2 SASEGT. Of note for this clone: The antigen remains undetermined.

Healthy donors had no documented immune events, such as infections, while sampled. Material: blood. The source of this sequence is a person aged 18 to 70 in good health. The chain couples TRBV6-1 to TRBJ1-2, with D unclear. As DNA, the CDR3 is TGTGCCAGCAGTGAAATCCAACGCCGAGGTAATGGCTACACCTTC. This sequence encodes CASSEIQRRGNGYTF.